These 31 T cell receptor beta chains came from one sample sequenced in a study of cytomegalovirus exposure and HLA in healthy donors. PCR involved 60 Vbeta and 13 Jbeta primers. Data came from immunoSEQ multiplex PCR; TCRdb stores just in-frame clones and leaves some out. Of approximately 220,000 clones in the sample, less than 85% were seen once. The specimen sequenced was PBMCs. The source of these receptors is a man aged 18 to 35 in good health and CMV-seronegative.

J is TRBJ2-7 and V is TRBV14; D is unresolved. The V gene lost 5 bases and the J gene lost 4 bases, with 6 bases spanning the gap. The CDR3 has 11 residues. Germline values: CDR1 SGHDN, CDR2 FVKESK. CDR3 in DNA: TGTGCCAGCAGCGTCAATTACGAGCAGTACTTC. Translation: CASSVNYEQYF. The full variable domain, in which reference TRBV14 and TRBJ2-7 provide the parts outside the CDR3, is EAGVTQFPSHSVIEKGQTVTLRCDPISGHDNLYWYRRVMGKEIKFLLHFVKESKQDESGMPNNRFLAERTGGTYSTLKVQPAELEDSGVYFCASSVNYEQYFGPGTRLTVT.

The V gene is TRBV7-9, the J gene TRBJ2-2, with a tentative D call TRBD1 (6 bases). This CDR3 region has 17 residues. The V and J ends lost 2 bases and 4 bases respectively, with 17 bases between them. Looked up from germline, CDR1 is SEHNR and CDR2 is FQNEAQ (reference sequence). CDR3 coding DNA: TGTGCCAGCAGCTTAAGCGCAGGGGCCACTGGCACCGGGGAGCTGTTTTTT. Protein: CASSLSAGATGTGELFF.

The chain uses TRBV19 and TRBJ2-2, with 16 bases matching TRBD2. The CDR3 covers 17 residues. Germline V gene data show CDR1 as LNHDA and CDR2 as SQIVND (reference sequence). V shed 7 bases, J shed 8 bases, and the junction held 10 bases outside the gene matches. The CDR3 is CASTPGGLAGGLGELFF. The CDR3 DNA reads TGTGCCAGTACCCCCGGGGGACTAGCGGGAGGGTTGGGGGAGCTGTTTTTT.

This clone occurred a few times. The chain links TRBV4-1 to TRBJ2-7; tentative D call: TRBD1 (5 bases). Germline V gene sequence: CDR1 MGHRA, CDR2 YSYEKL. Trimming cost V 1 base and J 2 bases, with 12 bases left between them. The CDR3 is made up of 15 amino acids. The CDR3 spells CASSQAWGPTYEQYF. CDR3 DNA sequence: TGCGCCAGCAGCCAAGCATGGGGCCCAACCTACGAGCAGTACTTC.

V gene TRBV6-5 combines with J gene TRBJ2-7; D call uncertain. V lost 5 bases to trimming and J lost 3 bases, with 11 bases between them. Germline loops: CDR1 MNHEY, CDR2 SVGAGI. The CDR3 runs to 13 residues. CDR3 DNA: TGTGCCAGCAGTCTCGACAAGGACTACGAGCAGTACTTC. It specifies CASSLDKDYEQYF.

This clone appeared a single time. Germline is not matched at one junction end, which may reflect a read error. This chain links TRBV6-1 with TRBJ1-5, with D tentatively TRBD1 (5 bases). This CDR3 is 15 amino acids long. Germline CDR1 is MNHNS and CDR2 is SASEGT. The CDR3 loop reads CASSEAGRGNRPQHF. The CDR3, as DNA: TGTGCCAGCAGTGAGGCAGGGCGGGGCAATCGGCCCCAGCATTTT.

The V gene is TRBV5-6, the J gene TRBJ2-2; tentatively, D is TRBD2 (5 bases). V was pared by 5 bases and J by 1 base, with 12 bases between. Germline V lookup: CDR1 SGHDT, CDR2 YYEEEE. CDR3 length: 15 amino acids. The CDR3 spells CASRLGTQNTGELFF. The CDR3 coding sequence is TGTGCCAGCAGACTAGGAACACAGAACACCGGGGAGCTGTTTTTT.

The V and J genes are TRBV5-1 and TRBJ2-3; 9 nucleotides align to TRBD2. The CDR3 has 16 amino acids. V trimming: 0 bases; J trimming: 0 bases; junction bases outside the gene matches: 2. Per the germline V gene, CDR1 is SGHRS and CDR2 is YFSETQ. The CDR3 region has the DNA TGCGCCAGCAGCTTGGAACTAGCGGGTAGCACAGATACGCAGTATTTT. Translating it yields CASSLELAGSTDTQYF.

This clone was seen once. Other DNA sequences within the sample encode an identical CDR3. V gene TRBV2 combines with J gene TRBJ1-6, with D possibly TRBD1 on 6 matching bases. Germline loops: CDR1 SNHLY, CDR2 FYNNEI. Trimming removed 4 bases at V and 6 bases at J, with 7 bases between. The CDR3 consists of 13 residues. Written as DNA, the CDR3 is TGTGCCAGCAGTGGACAGGTTAATTCACCCCTCCACTTT. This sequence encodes CASSGQVNSPLHF.

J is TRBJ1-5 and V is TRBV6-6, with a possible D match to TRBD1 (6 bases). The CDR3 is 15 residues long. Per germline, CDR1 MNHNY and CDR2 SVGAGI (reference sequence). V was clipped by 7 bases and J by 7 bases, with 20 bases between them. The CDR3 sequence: CASIAGATGKQPQHF. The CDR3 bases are TGTGCCAGCATAGCCGGGGCCACAGGGAAACAGCCCCAGCATTTT.

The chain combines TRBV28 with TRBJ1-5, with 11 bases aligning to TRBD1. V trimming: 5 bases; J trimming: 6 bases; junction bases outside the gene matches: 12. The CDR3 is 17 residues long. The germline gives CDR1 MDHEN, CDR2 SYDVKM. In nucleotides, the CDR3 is TGTGCCAGCAGTGCCGGGACAGGGGGGGCGATAGGTCAGCCCCAGCATTTT. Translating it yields CASSAGTGGAIGQPQHF.

The DNA of the CDR3 is TGTGCCAGCAGTTCCGGACTAGCGGGAGTCAGGAATGAGCAGTTCTTC. Translation: CASSSGLAGVRNEQFF. This chain connects TRBV5-4 to TRBJ2-1, with 13 positions matching TRBD2. Germline-derived CDR1 and CDR2 are SGHNT and YYREEE (reference sequence). The V and J ends lost 5 bases and 7 bases, in that order; junction bases with no gene match: 9. The CDR3 is 16 amino acids.

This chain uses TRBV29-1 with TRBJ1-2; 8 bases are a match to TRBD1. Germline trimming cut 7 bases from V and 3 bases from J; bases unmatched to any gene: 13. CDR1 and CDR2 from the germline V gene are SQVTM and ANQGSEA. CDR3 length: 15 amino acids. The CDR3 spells CSAEGAGGAYYGYTF. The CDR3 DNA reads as TGCAGCGCTGAGGGGGCAGGGGGCGCGTACTATGGCTACACCTTC.

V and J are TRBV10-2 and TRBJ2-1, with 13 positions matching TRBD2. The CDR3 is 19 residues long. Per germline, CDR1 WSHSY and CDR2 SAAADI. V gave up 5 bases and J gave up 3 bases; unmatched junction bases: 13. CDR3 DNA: TGCGCCAGCAGTCCCGGGACAGGGACTAGCGGGACAATCTACAATGAGCAGTTCTTC. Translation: CASSPGTGTSGTIYNEQFF.

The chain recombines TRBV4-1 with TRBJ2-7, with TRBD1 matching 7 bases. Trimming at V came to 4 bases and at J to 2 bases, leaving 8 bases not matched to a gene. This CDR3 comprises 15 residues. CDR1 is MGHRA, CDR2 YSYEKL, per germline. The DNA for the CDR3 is TGCGCCAGCAGCCCCGCACAGGGGAATACCTACGAGCAGTACTTC. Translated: CASSPAQGNTYEQYF.

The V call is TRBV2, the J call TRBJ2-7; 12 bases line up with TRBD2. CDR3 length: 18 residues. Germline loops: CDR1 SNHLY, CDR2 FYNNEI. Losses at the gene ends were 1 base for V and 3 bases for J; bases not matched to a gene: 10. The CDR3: CASSEVLAGGPLDYEQYF. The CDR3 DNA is TGTGCCAGCAGTGAAGTTCTAGCGGGAGGGCCATTAGACTACGAGCAGTACTTC. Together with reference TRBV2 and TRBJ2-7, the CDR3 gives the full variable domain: EPEVTQTPSHQVTQMGQEVILRCVPISNHLYFYWYRQILGQKVEFLVSFYNNEISEKSEIFDDQFSVERPDGSNFTLKIRSTKLEDSAMYFCASSEVLAGGPLDYEQYFGPGTRLTVT.

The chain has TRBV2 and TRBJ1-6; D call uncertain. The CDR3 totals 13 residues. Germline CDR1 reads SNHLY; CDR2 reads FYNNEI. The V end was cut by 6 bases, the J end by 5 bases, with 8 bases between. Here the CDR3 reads CASRVQDNSPLHF. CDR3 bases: TGTGCCAGCAGGGTCCAGGATAATTCACCCCTCCACTTT.

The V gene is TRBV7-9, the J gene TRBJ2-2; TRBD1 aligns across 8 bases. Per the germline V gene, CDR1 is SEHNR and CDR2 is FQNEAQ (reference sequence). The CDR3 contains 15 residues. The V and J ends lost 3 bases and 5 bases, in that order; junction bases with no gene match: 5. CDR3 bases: TGTGCCAGCAGCTTGCAGGGGGCTGGGACCGGGGAGCTGTTTTTT. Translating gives CASSLQGAGTGELFF.

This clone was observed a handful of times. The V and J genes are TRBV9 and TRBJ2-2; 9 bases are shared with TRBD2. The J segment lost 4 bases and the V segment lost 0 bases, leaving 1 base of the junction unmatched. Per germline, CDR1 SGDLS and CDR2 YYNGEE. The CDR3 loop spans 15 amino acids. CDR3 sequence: CASSVGGRATGELFF. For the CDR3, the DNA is TGTGCCAGCAGCGTAGGCGGGAGGGCCACCGGGGAGCTGTTTTTT.

For the CDR3, the DNA is TGCGCCAGCAGCGCAAGCGGGAGAGGAGATACGCAGTATTTT. Amino acids: CASSASGRGDTQYF. The chain carries TRBV10-1 and TRBJ2-3; 8 bases match TRBD2. From germline, CDR1 is WNHNN and CDR2 SYGVQD (reference sequence). The V and J ends lost 6 bases and 5 bases, in that order; junction bases with no gene match: 7. This CDR3 is built from 14 residues.

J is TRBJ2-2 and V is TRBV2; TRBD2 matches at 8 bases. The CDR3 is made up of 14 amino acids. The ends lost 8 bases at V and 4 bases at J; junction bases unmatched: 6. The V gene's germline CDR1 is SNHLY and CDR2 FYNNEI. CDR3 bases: TGTGCCAGCCTCGGGACTAGGGGCACCGGGGAGCTGTTTTTT. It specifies CASLGTRGTGELFF.

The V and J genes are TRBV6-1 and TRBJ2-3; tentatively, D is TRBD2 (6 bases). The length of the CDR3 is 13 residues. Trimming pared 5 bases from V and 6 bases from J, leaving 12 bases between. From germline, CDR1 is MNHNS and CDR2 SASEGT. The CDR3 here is CASSQRDSDTQYF. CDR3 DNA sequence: TGTGCCAGCAGTCAACGGGACTCCGATACGCAGTATTTT.

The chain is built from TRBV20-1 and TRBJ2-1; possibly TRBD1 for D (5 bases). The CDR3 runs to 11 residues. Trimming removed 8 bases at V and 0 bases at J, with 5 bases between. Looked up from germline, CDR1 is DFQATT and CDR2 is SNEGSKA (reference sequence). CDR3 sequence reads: CSQGSYNEQFF. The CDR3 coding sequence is TGCAGTCAGGGCTCCTACAATGAGCAGTTCTTC.

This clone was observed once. The CDR3 loop is CASTPGSREDTQYF. Written as DNA, the CDR3 is TGCGCCAGTACCCCGGGGTCACGGGAGGATACGCAGTATTTT. This chain links TRBV23-1 with TRBJ2-3, with a weak D call TRBD2 (6 bases). TRBV23-1 belongs to the ORF category, with a function that is uncertain. The CDR3 has 14 residues. Trimming took off 9 bases at V and 6 bases at J, with 19 bases between the two ends.

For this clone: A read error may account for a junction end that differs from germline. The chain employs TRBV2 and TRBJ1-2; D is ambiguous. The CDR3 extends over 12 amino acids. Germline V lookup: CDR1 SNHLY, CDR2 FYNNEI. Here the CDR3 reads CATSVRGEGYTF. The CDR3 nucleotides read TGTGCCACCAGTGTCCGGGGAGAAGGCTACACCTTC.

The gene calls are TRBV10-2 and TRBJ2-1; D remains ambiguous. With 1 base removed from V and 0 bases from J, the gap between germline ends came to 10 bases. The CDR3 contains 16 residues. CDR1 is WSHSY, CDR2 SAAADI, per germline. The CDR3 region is CASSEYPSSSYNEQFF. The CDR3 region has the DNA TGCGCCAGCAGTGAGTACCCCTCGAGCTCCTACAATGAGCAGTTCTTC.

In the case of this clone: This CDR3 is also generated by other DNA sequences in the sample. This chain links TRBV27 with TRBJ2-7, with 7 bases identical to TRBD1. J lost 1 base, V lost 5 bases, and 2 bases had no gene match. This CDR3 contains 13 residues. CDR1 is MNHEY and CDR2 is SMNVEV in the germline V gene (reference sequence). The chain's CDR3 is CASSPGQSYEQYF. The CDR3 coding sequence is TGTGCCAGCAGTCCGGGACAGTCCTACGAGCAGTACTTC.

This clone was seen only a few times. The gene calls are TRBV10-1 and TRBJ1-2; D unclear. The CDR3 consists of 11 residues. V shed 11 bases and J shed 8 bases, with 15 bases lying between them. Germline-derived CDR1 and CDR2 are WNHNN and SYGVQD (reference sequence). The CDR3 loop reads CAERRSAGYTF. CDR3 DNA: TGCGCCGAGCGGAGGTCGGCGGGCTACACCTTC.

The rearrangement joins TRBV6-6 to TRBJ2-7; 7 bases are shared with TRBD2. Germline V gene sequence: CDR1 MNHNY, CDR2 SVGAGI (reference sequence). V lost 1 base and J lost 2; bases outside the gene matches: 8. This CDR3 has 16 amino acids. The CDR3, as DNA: TGTGCCAGCAGTTACTTGAGTAGCGGGTTTCCCTACGAGCAGTACTTC. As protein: CASSYLSSGFPYEQYF.

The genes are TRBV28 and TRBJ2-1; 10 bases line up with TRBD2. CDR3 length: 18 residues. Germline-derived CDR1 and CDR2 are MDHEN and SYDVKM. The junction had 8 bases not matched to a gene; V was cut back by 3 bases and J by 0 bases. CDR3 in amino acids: CASSLSAGGPSSYNEQFF. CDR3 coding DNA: TGTGCCAGCAGTTTGTCAGCGGGAGGGCCTAGCTCCTACAATGAGCAGTTCTTC.

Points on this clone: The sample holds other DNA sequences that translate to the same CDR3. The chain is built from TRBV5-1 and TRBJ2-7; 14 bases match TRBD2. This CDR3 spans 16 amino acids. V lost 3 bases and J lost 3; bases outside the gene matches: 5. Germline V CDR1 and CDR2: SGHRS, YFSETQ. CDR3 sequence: CASSSGLAGDGYEQYF. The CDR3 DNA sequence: TGCGCCAGCAGCTCGGGACTAGCGGGAGACGGCTACGAGCAGTACTTC.